These 9 T cell receptor beta chains were sequenced from one sample in a study of T-cell reconstitution after alpha-beta-depleted transplantation in children. Unique molecular identifiers were incorporated during preparation of the TCRbeta library. TCRdb reanalysed the PCR reads using MiXCR and keeps one entry per CDR3 protein. The sample lists 190,000 or so distinct CDR3 sequences, 6.5% to 7.5% occurring once. The specimen comprised PBMCs from the stem cell graft donor, sampled from the stem cell graft. Receptor source: a human donor who donated a stem cell graft to a child with Wiskott-Aldrich syndrome.

The V gene is TRBV5-1, the J gene TRBJ1-6, with 9 bases that match TRBD1. The V segment lost 6 bases and the J segment 5 bases; nucleotides outside the gene matches: 3. The CDR3 covers 14 residues. Germline loops: CDR1 SGHRS, CDR2 YFSETQ. CDR3 region: CASTWTGDNSPLHF. The CDR3 DNA sequence: TGCGCCAGCACCTGGACAGGGGATAATTCACCCCTCCACTTT.

This clonotype appeared many times. The rearrangement links TRBV20-1 to TRBJ2-2, with 8 bases matching TRBD1. CDR1 is DFQATT and CDR2 is SNEGSKA in the germline V gene (reference sequence). V shed 4 bases, J shed 1 base, and the junction held 5 bases outside the gene matches. This CDR3 comprises 15 residues. The chain's CDR3 is CSAIWTGRNTGELFF. CDR3 in DNA: TGCAGTGCTATTTGGACAGGGAGGAACACCGGGGAGCTGTTTTTT.

This clonotype has ten or more counts. The genes are TRBV20-1 and TRBJ1-6; TRBD1 matches at 7 bases. Germline trimming cut 2 bases from V and 5 bases from J; bases unmatched to any gene: 3. The CDR3 has 14 residues. Germline-derived CDR1 and CDR2 are DFQATT and SNEGSKA (reference sequence). CDR3 bases: TGCAGTGCTAGACGGGACAGCCATAATTCACCCCTCCACTTT. Its protein is CSARRDSHNSPLHF.

In this sample, this clonotype turned up many times. The rearrangement joins TRBV5-1 to TRBJ1-6; 9 bases line up with TRBD1. The CDR3 has 18 residues. V was clipped by 3 bases and J by 5 bases; unmatched bases: 12. The germline V gene has CDR1 SGHRS and CDR2 YFSETQ. CDR3 DNA: TGCGCCAGCAGCTCGGGACAGGGTTGGATCTTGGATAATTCACCCCTCCACTTT. Its protein product is CASSSGQGWILDNSPLHF.

This clonotype was observed many times. This chain links TRBV29-1 with TRBJ2-1; D is unclear. The CDR3 consists of 12 residues. V lost 5 bases and J lost 0, with 5 bases in between. The germline V gene encodes CDR1 SQVTM and CDR2 ANQGSEA. The CDR3 nucleotides read TGCAGCGTTACCGCCTCCTACAATGAGCAGTTCTTC. It encodes CSVTASYNEQFF.

This clonotype was detected many times. DNA of the CDR3: TGTGCCAGCTCTCCCCTGGGAAGCAAAATTTACTCCCTCTACGAGCAGTACTTC. Translated: CASSPLGSKIYSLYEQYF. The J gene is TRBJ2-7, the V gene TRBV18; D is unresolved. Germline lookup yields CDR1 KGHSH and CDR2 LQKENI. V was trimmed by 6 bases and J by 3 bases, leaving 27 bases between them. This CDR3 spans 18 amino acids.

A remark on this clonotype: This may stem from a read error, because a much larger clone lies one nucleotide away. CDR3 protein: CSTYNSGANVLTF. CDR3 DNA: TGCAGCACCTATAACTCTGGGGCCAACGTCCTGACTTTC. This rearrangement joins TRBV29-1 to TRBJ2-6; D unclear. The length of the CDR3 is 13 residues. Trimming stripped 8 bases from V and 0 bases from J, with 8 bases between. The germline gives CDR1 SQVTM, CDR2 ANQGSEA.

The rearrangement uses TRBV5-1 and TRBJ2-4, with 8 positions matching TRBD2. Per the germline V gene, CDR1 is SGHRS and CDR2 is YFSETQ. CDR3 size: 16 residues. The V gene end was trimmed by 4 bases and the J gene end by 2 bases; junction bases not matched to a gene: 8. The CDR3 bases are TGCGCCAGCAGCATGGCCGGGAGGGGAACCAAAAACATTCAGTACTTC. Protein sequence: CASSMAGRGTKNIQYF.

This clonotype was counted ten times or more. This chain uses TRBV7-9 with TRBJ1-1; weak D call: TRBD1 (5 bases). V shed 5 bases and J shed 0 bases, with 10 bases lying between them. Germline CDR1 and CDR2: SEHNR and FQNEAQ (reference sequence). The CDR3 has 14 amino acids. The DNA of the CDR3 is TGTGCCAGCAGCCGAAGACAGATGAACACTGAAGCTTTCTTT. Translation gives CASSRRQMNTEAFF.